Shown below are 6 T cell receptor beta chains from a single sample sequenced in a study of T cell repertoires in cytomegalovirus infection (dated by TCRdb to between 2018 and 2021). Reads for this sample came from an Illumina HiSeq 1500. The public reads were reanalyzed by TCRdb: fastp trimming at Q25, MiXCR alignment, in-frame beta chains only. Each record represents a unique CDR3 protein, reported with the most common genes and DNA among its rows. Recorded for this sample are about half a million distinct CDR3 sequences; roughly 46% of them occurred a single time. Jointly, the top ten make up roughly two fifths of the sample. Read against the paper, the sample's treatment or condition label means: in vitro stimulation with specific CMV peptide epitopes to enrich CMV-specific T cells. Antigen specificity for these receptors is unknown. Sequences were derived from cultured PBMCs, sampled from culture after CMV antigen stimulation. The receptors derive from a human donor in good health (CMV status not recorded). Some clones in this sample may be carry-over from other donors' samples.

The chain carries TRBV15 and TRBJ1-1; tentatively, D is TRBD1 (5 bases). V lost 0 bases and J lost 6, with 26 bases in between. The CDR3 runs to 19 residues. From germline, CDR1 is LNHNV and CDR2 YYDKDF (reference sequence). CDR3 coding DNA: TGTGCCACCAGCAGAGATGGCCTCCTCGGGACCCACCTTAACGCTGAAGCTTTCTTT. Translation: CATSRDGLLGTHLNAEAFF.

The chain carries TRBV7-2 and TRBJ1-1; the D gene is possibly TRBD1 (5 bases). Germline V gene sequence: CDR1 SGHTA, CDR2 FQGNSA. The CDR3 spans 16 residues. The V end was cut by 4 bases, the J end by 0 bases, with 15 bases between. The CDR3 loop is CASSWGTGAMNTEAFF. The CDR3 nucleotides are TGTGCCAGCAGCTGGGGGACGGGCGCGATGAACACTGAAGCTTTCTTT.

This clonotype was observed a few times. The chain combines TRBV7-8 with TRBJ2-5; 8 bases map to TRBD2. Germline loops: CDR1 SGHVS, CDR2 FQNEAQ. V was pared by 5 bases and J by 1 base, with 9 bases of the junction left unmatched. This CDR3 region has 16 residues. CDR3: CASSINSGTVQETQYF. CDR3 DNA: TGTGCCAGCAGCATTAATAGCGGGACTGTCCAAGAGACCCAGTACTTC.

The V and J genes are TRBV11-2 and TRBJ1-5; D is possibly TRBD1 (5 bases). The CDR3 has 13 amino acids. Trimming removed 4 bases from V and 9 bases from J, with 13 bases in between. Looked up from germline, CDR1 is SGHAT and CDR2 is FQNNGV. The CDR3 DNA follows: TGTGCCAGCAGCTGGACGCGGGGGTTGCCCCAGCATTTT. Its protein product is CASSWTRGLPQHF.

This clonotype was counted between two and nine times. The chain recombines TRBV2 with TRBJ2-1; D call uncertain. V dropped 10 bases and J dropped 5 bases, with 18 bases sitting between them. The CDR3 length is 14 residues. The germline V gene encodes CDR1 SNHLY and CDR2 FYNNEI. CDR3 coding DNA: TGTGCCACCGTCCCCAGCGAGAATAACAATGAGCAGTTCTTC. It yields the protein CATVPSENNNEQFF.

This clonotype has ten or more counts. The chain recombines TRBV7-2 with TRBJ2-3; D might be TRBD1 or TRBD2, each matching 5 bases. Trimming pared 0 bases from V and 1 base from J, leaving 5 bases between. The CDR3 totals 14 residues. The germline V gene has CDR1 SGHTA and CDR2 FQGNSA. The CDR3 region is CASSLAGGTDTQYF. DNA for the CDR3: TGTGCCAGCAGCTTAGCGGGGGGCACAGATACGCAGTATTTT. Full variable domain (remainder filled in from reference TRBV7-2 and TRBJ2-3): GAGVSQSPSNKVTEKGKDVELRCDPISGHTALYWYRQSLGQGLEFLIYFQGNSAPDKSGLPSDRFSAERTGGSVSTLTIQRTQQEDSAVYLCASSLAGGTDTQYFGPGTRLTVL.